Each of the 8 T cell receptor beta chains below was sequenced from the same sample in a study of blood T cell repertoires in COVID-19. The assay was immunoSEQ multiplex PCR, and TCRdb's table has in-frame clones only and misses some. The sample shows 60,000 to 85,000 clones, about 74% of them seen only once. The sequencing sample was made of peripheral blood. The source of these receptors is a human donor with acute or convalescent COVID-19. The donor label of this sample is uncertain.

The chain carries TRBV3-1 (or the pseudogene TRBV3-2) and TRBJ1-4; TRBD1 is a possible D gene (5 bases). Germline V gene sequence: CDR1 LGHDT, CDR2 YNNKEL (reference sequence). The CDR3 consists of 14 residues. The V and J ends lost 5 bases and 7 bases respectively, with 14 bases between them. CDR3 DNA: TGTGCCAGCAGCGCCCGGGGGTACGGTGAAAAACTGTTTTTT. Its translation is CASSARGYGEKLFF.

The CDR3: CASSEFGGMNYGYTF. The CDR3 DNA reads as TGTGCCAGCAGTGAATTCGGAGGAATGAACTATGGCTACACCTTC. This chain uses TRBV25-1 with TRBJ1-2, with no clear D. CDR1 and CDR2 (germline): MGHDK, SYGVNS. Trimming left V 1 base short and J 2 bases short, with 11 bases between. The CDR3 runs 15 residues.

V is TRBV25-1 and J is TRBJ1-3; D may be TRBD1 (5 bases). The ends were cut back, 5 bases at V and 0 bases at J, with 14 bases in the middle. This CDR3 contains 16 residues. Per the germline V gene, CDR1 is MGHDK and CDR2 is SYGVNS. As DNA, the CDR3 is TGTGCCAGCAGTCCCCCCCGAAGGGGCTCTGGAAACACCATATATTTT. It translates to CASSPPRRGSGNTIYF.

V is TRBV11-3 and J is TRBJ2-1, with no clear D. Trimming removed 1 base from V and 5 bases from J, with 12 bases in between. Per germline, CDR1 SGHNT and CDR2 YENEEA. The CDR3 is made up of 15 amino acids. CDR3 coding DNA: TGTGCCAGCAGCTTAGGGGCGAACCCCCACAATGAGCAGTTCTTC. This translates into CASSLGANPHNEQFF.

The chain recombines TRBV4-3 with TRBJ2-7; D might be TRBD1 (5 bases). Trimming removed 0 bases at V and 0 bases at J, with 12 bases between. Germline V CDR1 and CDR2: LGHNA, YSLEER. The CDR3 is 16 residues long. CDR3 in DNA: TGCGCCAGCAGCCAAGAGGCGACAGTCAGCTCCTACGAGCAGTACTTC. As protein: CASSQEATVSSYEQYF.

The chain carries TRBV28 and TRBJ2-7, with 8 bases that match TRBD2. Trimming at V came to 5 bases and at J to 2 bases, leaving 20 bases not matched to a gene. Germline lookup yields CDR1 MDHEN and CDR2 SYDVKM. This CDR3 has 19 residues. The CDR3 nucleotides read TGTGCCAGCAGTGGGTATAAAGTGCGTGTAGCGGGGCATCCCTACGAGCAGTACTTC. Residues: CASSGYKVRVAGHPYEQYF.

This clone was seen a handful of times. This chain joins TRBV24-1 and TRBJ2-7; TRBD1 agrees at 7 bases. Germline-derived CDR1 and CDR2 are KGHDR and SFDVKD. The CDR3 runs 13 residues. J gave up 2 bases and V 3 bases, and 0 bases lay outside the gene matches. The CDR3 DNA follows: TGTGCCACCAGTGATGGGACAGCCTACGAGCAGTACTTC. This gives the protein CATSDGTAYEQYF.

This clone was recorded a few times. The rearrangement uses TRBV5-6 and TRBJ1-2; the D is unclear. Trimming removed 1 base from V and 9 bases from J, with 10 bases in between. This CDR3 contains 12 residues. In germline, CDR1 is SGHDT, CDR2 YYEEEE. The CDR3 protein is CASSLSPRSYTF. The CDR3 DNA follows: TGTGCCAGCAGCTTGTCACCGAGGAGCTACACCTTC.